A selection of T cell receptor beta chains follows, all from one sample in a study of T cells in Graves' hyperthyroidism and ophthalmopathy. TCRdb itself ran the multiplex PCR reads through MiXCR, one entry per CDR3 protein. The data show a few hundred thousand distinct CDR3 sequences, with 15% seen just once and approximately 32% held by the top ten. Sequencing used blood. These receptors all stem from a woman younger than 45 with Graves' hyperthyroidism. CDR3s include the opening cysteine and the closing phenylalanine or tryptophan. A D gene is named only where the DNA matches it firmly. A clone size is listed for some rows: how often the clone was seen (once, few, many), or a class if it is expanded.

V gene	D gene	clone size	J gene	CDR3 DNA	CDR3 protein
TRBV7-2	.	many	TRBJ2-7	TGTGCCAGCAGCTTCGCCTACGAGCAGTACTTC	CASSFAYEQYF
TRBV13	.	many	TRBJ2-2	TGTGCCAGCAGAGAAACAGGGAAAGACGTCCGGGAGCTGTTTTTT	CASRETGKDVRELFF
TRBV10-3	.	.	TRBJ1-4	TGTGCCATCAGTGAGTCGACTCGGGAGAAACTGTTTTTT	CAISESTREKLFF
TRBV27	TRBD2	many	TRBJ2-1	TGTGCCAGCAGGTCTGGACTAGCGGGAGGGTTATACAATGAGCAGTTCTTC	CASRSGLAGGLYNEQFF
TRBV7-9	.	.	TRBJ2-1	TGTGCCAGCAGCTTAGACGGAGCTGCCTACAATGAGCAGTTCTTC	CASSLDGAAYNEQFF
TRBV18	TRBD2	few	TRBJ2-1	TGTGCCAGCTCACCGACTAGCCACAATGAGCAGTTCTTC	CASSPTSHNEQFF
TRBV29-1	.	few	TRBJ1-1	TGCAGCGTTAACATCGAGGGAAGGGGCGGTTGGAACACTGAAGCTTTCTTT	CSVNIEGRGGWNTEAFF
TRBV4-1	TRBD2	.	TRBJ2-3	TGCGCCAGCAGCCAAGTACTAGCGGGATTCACAGATACGCAGTATTTT	CASSQVLAGFTDTQYF
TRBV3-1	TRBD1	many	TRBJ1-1	TGTGCCAGCAGCGCGGGACAGGGGAATACTGAAGCTTTCTTT	CASSAGQGNTEAFF
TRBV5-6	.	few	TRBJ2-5	TGTGCCAGCAGCTTGGCCATGACGGGGAAGTCAGAGACCCAGTACTTC	CASSLAMTGKSETQYF
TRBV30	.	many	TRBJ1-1	TGTGCCTGGAGTTTCGGGGTGGTGAACACTGAAGCTTTCTTT	CAWSFGVVNTEAFF
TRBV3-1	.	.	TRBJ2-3	TGTGCCAGCAGCCCCGGCCTCCAAAGGGCAGATACGCAGTATTTT	CASSPGLQRADTQYF
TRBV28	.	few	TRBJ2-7	TGTGCCACCTTACGACTAGACCTATACGAGCAGTACTTC	CATLRLDLYEQYF
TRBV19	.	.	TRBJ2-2	TGTGCCAGTAGTATAGGAGGGACGAACACCGGGGAGCTGTTTTTT	CASSIGGTNTGELFF
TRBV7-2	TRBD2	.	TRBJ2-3	TGTGCCAGCAGCTTCCCCCGTGGAGGGACTAGCGGGGGCACAGATACGCAGTATTTT	CASSFPRGGTSGGTDTQYF
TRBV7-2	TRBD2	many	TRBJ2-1	TGTGCCAGCAGCACGACAAGCGGGAGGGCCGTTCCTGAGCAGTTCTTC	CASSTTSGRAVPEQFF
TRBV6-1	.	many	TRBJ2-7	TGTGCCACCAGGGTGGGCAGAAGGGGCTACTCCGAGCAGTACTTC	CATRVGRRGYSEQYF
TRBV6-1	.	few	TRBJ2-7	TGTGCCAGCAGTCCAGGAAGTAGCGGAACCTACGAGCAGTACTTC	CASSPGSSGTYEQYF
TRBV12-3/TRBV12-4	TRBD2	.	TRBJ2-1	TGTGCCAGCAGTCCAATTGGGGGAGCGGGAGGCCGGAATGAGCAGTTCTTC	CASSPIGGAGGRNEQFF
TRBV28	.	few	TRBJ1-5	TGTGCCAGCAGTTCCCCACAGGGTGTGGACAATCAGCCCCAGCATTTT	CASSSPQGVDNQPQHF
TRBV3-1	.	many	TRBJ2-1	TGTGCCAGCAGCCGGCCGGAGGCTACAATCTACAATGAGCAGTTCTTC	CASSRPEATIYNEQFF
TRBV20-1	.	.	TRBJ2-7	TGCAGTGCCCTGAGAGGTAACGAGCAGTACTTC	CSALRGNEQYF
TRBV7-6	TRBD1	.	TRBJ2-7	TGTGCCAACAGCTTATTGTTGGGACCGGGACAGGCGGCGAACGAGCAGTACTTC	CANSLLLGPGQAANEQYF
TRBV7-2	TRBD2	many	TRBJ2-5	TGTGCCAGCAGCCCGTGGGCGGGGGTACAAGAGACCCAGTACTTC	CASSPWAGVQETQYF
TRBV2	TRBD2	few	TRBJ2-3	TGTGCCAGCACAAGCGGGATTAGCACAGATACGCAGTATTTT	CASTSGISTDTQYF
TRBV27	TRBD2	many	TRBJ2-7	TGTGCCAGCAGTTTATTACCAGGACTAGCGGGAGTGAGGGAGCAGTACTTC	CASSLLPGLAGVREQYF
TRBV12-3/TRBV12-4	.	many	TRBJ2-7	TGTGCCAGCAGTCCCTACCCCATACCCCCGCAGTACTTC	CASSPYPIPPQYF
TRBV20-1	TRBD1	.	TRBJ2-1	TGCAGTGCTAGTAATTCGGACAGGGGGATACTTAATGAGCAGTTCTTC	CSASNSDRGILNEQFF